This T cell receptor beta chain was sequenced in a study of shared clonotypes between healthy human individuals. Genomic DNA per cell subset filled all wells of several immunoSEQ plates. TCRdb keeps only in-frame clones here, not all; method: immunoSEQ multiplex PCR. The sample carries about 1,800,000 clones, about 94% recorded once. Germline V lookup: CDR1 SGHDN, CDR2 FVKESK. This CDR3 comprises 13 residues. Trimming cost V 1 base and J 3 bases, with 7 bases left between them. As defined, naive CD8 cells were CD45RO-negative and positively selected for CCR7, with terminally differentiated effector memory CD45RA+ cells excluded.

This TCR derives from a man between 18 and 29 years old in good health. The sequencing input was naive CD8+ T cells sorted from blood. The rearrangement joins TRBV14 to TRBJ2-7; no reliable D call. The CDR3 here is CASSQGNGYEQYF. CDR3 nucleotide sequence: TGTGCCAGCAGCCAAGGGAACGGCTACGAGCAGTACTTC.